What follows are 11 T cell receptor beta chains derived from one specimen sequenced in a study of radiation and T cells in renal cell carcinoma. The treatment denotes: treatment-naive control, cytoreductive nephrectomy. Repertoires were generated with immunoSEQ multiplex PCR, while TCRdb's copy carries only in-frame clones and drops some. There are about 18,000 clones in the sample; approximately 62% occur only once, and roughly a third lies in the top ten. This sample comprised tumor tissue, obtained from a patient whose treatment was nephrectomy without radiotherapy. These receptors all come from a man aged 45 to 65 with renal cell carcinoma.

This chain uses TRBV5-6 with TRBJ2-1, with a possible D match to TRBD2 (5 bases). Germline V gene sequence: CDR1 SGHDT, CDR2 YYEEEE. The germline V and J ends were trimmed by 6 bases and 6 bases, with 16 bases remaining between them. This CDR3 comprises 14 residues. CDR3 sequence reads: CASTLSLAFNEQFF. CDR3 nucleotides: TGTGCCAGCACTCTATCCCTAGCCTTCAATGAGCAGTTCTTC.

This sequence joins TRBV5-5 and TRBJ1-5; D unresolved. There are 15 residues in the CDR3. CDR1 is SGHKS, CDR2 YYEKEE, per germline (reference sequence). V lost 1 base and J lost 1, with 9 bases in between. As DNA, the CDR3 is TGTGCCAGCAGCTTGCTAACAGACAGCAATCAGCCCCAGCATTTT. Translated, it gives CASSLLTDSNQPQHF.

This clone came up a few times. The J gene is TRBJ2-3, the V gene TRBV9, with 8 bases matching TRBD2. V gave up 4 bases and J gave up 4 bases; unmatched junction bases: 11. Per germline, CDR1 SGDLS and CDR2 YYNGEE. The CDR3 length is 16 residues. CDR3 protein: CASSPHPGTSADTQYF. CDR3 DNA sequence: TGTGCCAGCAGCCCACATCCCGGGACTAGTGCAGATACGCAGTATTTT.

This clone is large. The chain employs TRBV4-1 and TRBJ2-2, with no clear D. Deletions cut 0 bases from V and 8 bases from J, with 7 bases between. Germline V gene lookup returns CDR1 MGHRA and CDR2 YSYEKL. The CDR3 length is 13 residues. CDR3 residues: CASSQEGRGELFF. CDR3 DNA sequence: TGCGCCAGCAGCCAAGAGGGTCGAGGGGAGCTGTTTTTT.

In its sample, this clone was seen a few times. The rearrangement joins TRBV7-9 to TRBJ1-2; D not resolved. This CDR3 comprises 12 residues. The V end lost 3 bases, the J end lost 4 bases, and 6 bases lay between the germline ends. The germline V gene encodes CDR1 SEHNR and CDR2 FQNEAQ (reference sequence). The CDR3 is CASSLDFYGYTF. The CDR3 DNA follows: TGTGCCAGCAGCTTGGACTTCTATGGCTACACCTTC.

The chain carries TRBV7-9 and TRBJ2-1; TRBD2 matches at 8 bases. The CDR3 sequence is 17 residues long. With 4 bases clipped from V and 5 bases from J, the junction kept 13 bases outside the gene matches. Germline lookup yields CDR1 SEHNR and CDR2 FQNEAQ (reference sequence). The chain's CDR3 is CASSSGFLTSVNNEQFF. CDR3 DNA: TGTGCCAGCAGCTCCGGGTTTTTGACTAGCGTAAACAATGAGCAGTTCTTC.

The chain recombines TRBV6-6 with TRBJ2-3; D call uncertain. With 1 base removed from V and 2 bases from J, the gap between germline ends came to 4 bases. The CDR3 has 13 amino acids. Looked up from germline, CDR1 is MNHNY and CDR2 is SVGAGI (reference sequence). This CDR3 is CASSYFATDTQYF. CDR3 in DNA: TGTGCCAGCAGTTACTTCGCCACAGATACGCAGTATTTT.

This clone was seen a handful of times. The V call is TRBV6-1, the J call TRBJ1-4; unclear D gene. The CDR3 sequence is 12 residues long. Per the germline V gene, CDR1 is MNHNS and CDR2 is SASEGT. The V end was cut by 7 bases, the J end by 5 bases, with 8 bases between. CDR3 region: CASMRTNEKLFF. As DNA, the CDR3 is TGTGCCAGCATGAGGACGAATGAAAAACTGTTTTTT.

This clone was detected once. The chain links TRBV19 to TRBJ1-5, with 7 bases fitting TRBD1. Germline V gene lookup returns CDR1 LNHDA and CDR2 SQIVND (reference sequence). J was trimmed by 6 bases and V by 5 bases; bases with no gene match: 16. The CDR3 is made up of 17 amino acids. Here the CDR3 DNA reads TGTGCCAGTAGTGCCCCCCGGGGCGCGACAGGGACTCAGCCCCAGCATTTT. This codes for CASSAPRGATGTQPQHF.

The chain joins TRBV2 to TRBJ1-1, with a tentative D call TRBD1 (5 bases). Trimming cost V 4 bases and J 3 bases, with 9 bases left between them. The CDR3 runs 13 residues. Germline loops: CDR1 SNHLY, CDR2 FYNNEI. CDR3 nucleotides: TGTGCCAGCAGTGCATGGGGGGACACTGAAGCTTTCTTT. Its translation is CASSAWGDTEAFF.

This sequence joins TRBV15 and TRBJ1-2; 7 nucleotides match TRBD1. V shed 3 bases and J 8 bases; nucleotides not matched to a gene: 12. CDR1 and CDR2 (germline): LNHNV, YYDKDF (reference sequence). This CDR3 comprises 15 residues. The CDR3 here is CATSRGDREVGGYTF. CDR3 sequence (DNA): TGTGCCACCAGCAGGGGTGACAGGGAGGTAGGAGGCTACACCTTC.